Ten or more counts support the clone carrying this TCR beta chain. Its antigen is unknown. The CDR3 covers 19 residues. Trimming removed 0 bases at V and 0 bases at J, with 19 bases between. Germline V gene data show CDR1 as SGHKS and CDR2 as YYEKEE (reference sequence). Each cDNA molecule carried a unique molecular identifier. TCRdb reprocessed the 5' RACE reads with MiXCR, giving one entry per CDR3 protein. The sample records 95,000 to 100,000 distinct CDR3 sequences, less than 15% being singletons. This entry comes from a study of early T cells in non-severe SARS-CoV-2 infection. Overall study results and limits: Anti-spike CD8 responses were favored in VDJdb matching, and private and CD4 specificities were missed.

The receptor was isolated from an adult who was a healthcare worker with PCR-confirmed SARS-CoV-2 infection or an uninfected control (not recorded which). The V call is TRBV5-5, the J call TRBJ1-5; D not certain. Sample: whole blood. The CDR3 region is CASSLAEIVGSFSNQPQHF. For the CDR3, the DNA is TGTGCCAGCAGCTTGGCCGAGATCGTAGGATCTTTTAGCAATCAGCCCCAGCATTTT. Filled out from reference TRBV5-5 and TRBJ1-5, the complete variable domain reads DAGVTQSPTHLIKTRGQQVTLRCSPISGHKSVSWYQQVLGQGPQFIFQYYEKEERGRGNFPDRFSARQFPNYSSELNVNALLLGDSALYLCASSLAEIVGSFSNQPQHFGDGTRLSIL.